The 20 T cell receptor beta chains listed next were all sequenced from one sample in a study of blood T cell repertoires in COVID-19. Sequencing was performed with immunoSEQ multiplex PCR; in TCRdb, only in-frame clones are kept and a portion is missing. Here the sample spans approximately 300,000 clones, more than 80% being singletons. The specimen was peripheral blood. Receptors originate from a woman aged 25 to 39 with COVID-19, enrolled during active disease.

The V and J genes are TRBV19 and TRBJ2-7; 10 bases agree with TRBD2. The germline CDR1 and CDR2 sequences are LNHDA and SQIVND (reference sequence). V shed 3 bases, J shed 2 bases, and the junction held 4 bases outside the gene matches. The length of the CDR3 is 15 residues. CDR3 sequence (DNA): TGTGCCAGTAGTATGAGAGCGGGAGGGCCCTACGAGCAGTACTTC. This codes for CASSMRAGGPYEQYF.

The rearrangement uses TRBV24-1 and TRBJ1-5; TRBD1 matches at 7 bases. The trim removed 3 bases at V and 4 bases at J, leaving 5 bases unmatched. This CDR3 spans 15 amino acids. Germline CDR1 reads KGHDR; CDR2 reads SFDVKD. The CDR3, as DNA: TGTGCCACCAGTGATCAAGGGGGCGGAAATCAGCCCCAGCATTTT. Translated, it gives CATSDQGGGNQPQHF.

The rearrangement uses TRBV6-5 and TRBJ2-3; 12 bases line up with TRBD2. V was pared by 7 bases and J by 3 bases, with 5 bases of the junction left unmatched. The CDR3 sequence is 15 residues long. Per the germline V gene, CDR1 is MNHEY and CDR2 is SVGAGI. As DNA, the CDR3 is TGTGCCAGCACACAGACTAGCGGGAGTACAGATACGCAGTATTTT. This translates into CASTQTSGSTDTQYF.

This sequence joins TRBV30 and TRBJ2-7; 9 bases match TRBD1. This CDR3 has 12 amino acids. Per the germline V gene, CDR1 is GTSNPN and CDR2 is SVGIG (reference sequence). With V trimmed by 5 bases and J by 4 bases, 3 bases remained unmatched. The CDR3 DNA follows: TGTGCCTGGGCGACAGGGGGGTACGAGCAGTACTTC. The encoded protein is CAWATGGYEQYF.

CDR3 protein: CASSEADNEQFF. DNA for the CDR3: TGCGCCAGCAGTGAGGCGGACAATGAGCAGTTCTTC. This sequence joins TRBV10-1 and TRBJ2-1; no definite D call. This CDR3 spans 12 amino acids. CDR1 is WNHNN, CDR2 SYGVQD, per germline (reference sequence). V lost 2 bases to trimming and J lost 5 bases, with 4 bases between them.

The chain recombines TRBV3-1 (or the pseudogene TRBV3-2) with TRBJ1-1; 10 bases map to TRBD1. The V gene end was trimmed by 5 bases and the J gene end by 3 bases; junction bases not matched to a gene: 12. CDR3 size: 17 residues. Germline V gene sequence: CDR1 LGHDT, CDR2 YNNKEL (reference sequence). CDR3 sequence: CASSALGTGDGDTEAFF. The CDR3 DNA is TGTGCCAGCAGCGCCCTTGGGACAGGGGATGGGGACACTGAAGCTTTCTTT.

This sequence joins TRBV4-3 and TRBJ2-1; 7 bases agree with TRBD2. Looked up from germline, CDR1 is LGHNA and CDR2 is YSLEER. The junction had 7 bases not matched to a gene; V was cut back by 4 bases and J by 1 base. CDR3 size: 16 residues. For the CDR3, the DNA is TGCGCCAGCAGCCCCGGGAGGCAAGGGTCCTACAATGAGCAGTTCTTC. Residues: CASSPGRQGSYNEQFF.

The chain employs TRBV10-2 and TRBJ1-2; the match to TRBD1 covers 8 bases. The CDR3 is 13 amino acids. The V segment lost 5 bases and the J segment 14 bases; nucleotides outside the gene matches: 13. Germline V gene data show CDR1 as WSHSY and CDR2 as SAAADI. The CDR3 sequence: CASSQPADRASTF. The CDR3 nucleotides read TGCGCCAGCAGTCAACCAGCGGACAGGGCTAGTACCTTC.

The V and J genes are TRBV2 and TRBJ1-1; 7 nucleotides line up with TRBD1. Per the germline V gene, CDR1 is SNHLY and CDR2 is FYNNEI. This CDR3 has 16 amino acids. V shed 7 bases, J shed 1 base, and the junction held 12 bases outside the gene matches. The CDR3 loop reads CASKREGGTANTEAFF. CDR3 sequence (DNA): TGTGCCAGCAAGAGAGAAGGGGGGACAGCGAACACTGAAGCTTTCTTT.

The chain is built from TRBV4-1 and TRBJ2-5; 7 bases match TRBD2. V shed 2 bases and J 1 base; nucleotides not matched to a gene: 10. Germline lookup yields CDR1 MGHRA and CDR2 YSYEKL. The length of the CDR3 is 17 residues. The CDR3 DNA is TGCGCCAGCAGCCAACGCCGGGACTACCCTGTCCAAGAGACCCAGTACTTC. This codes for CASSQRRDYPVQETQYF.

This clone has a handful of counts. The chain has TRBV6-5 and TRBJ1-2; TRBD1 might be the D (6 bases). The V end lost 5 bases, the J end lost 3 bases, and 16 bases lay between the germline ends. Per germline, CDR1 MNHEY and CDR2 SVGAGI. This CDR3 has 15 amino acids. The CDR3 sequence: CASSQSQGLDYGYTF. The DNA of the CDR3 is TGTGCCAGCAGTCAATCACAGGGTTTGGACTATGGCTACACCTTC.

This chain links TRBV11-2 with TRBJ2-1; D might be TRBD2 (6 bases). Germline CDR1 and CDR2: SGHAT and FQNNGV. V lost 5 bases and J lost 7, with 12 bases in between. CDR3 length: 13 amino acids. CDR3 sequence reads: CASSETRGNEQFF. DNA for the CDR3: TGTGCCAGCAGCGAGACTAGGGGAAATGAGCAGTTCTTC.

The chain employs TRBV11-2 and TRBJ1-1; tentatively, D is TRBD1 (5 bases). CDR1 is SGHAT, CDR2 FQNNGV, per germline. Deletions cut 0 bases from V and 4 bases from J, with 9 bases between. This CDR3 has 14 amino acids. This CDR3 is CASSLDPGGTEAFF. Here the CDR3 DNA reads TGTGCCAGCAGCTTAGATCCGGGGGGCACTGAAGCTTTCTTT.

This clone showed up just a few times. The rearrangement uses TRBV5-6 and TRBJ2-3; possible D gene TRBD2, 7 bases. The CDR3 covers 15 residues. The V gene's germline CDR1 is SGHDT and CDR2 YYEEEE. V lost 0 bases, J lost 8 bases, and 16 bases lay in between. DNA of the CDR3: TGTGCCAGCAGCTTGGCGGGGACACAGCGGGGTACGCAGTATTTT. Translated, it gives CASSLAGTQRGTQYF.

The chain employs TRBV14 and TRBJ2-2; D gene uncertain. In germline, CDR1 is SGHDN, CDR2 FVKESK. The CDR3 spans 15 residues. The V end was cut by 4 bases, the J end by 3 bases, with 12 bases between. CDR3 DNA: TGTGCCAGCAGCCTTCATGCTCTACACACCGGGGAGCTGTTTTTT. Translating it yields CASSLHALHTGELFF.

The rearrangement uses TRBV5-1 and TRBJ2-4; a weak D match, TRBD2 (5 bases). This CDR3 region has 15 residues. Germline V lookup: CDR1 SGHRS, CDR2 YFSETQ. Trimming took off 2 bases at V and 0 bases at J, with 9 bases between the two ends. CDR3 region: CASSFSGLAKNIQYF. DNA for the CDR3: TGCGCCAGCAGCTTCAGCGGTCTAGCCAAAAACATTCAGTACTTC.

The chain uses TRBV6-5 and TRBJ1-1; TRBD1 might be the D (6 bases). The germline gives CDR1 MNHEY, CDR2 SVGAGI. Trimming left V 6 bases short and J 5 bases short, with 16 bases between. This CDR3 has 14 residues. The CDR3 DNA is TGTGCCAGCAGACACGGACAGTCCGGGACTGAAGCTTTCTTT. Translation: CASRHGQSGTEAFF.

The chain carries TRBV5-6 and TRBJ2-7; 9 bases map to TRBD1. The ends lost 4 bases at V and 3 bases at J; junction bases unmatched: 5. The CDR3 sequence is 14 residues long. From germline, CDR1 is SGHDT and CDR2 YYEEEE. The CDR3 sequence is CASSPGQGHYEQYF. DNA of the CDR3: TGTGCCAGCAGCCCGGGACAGGGCCACTACGAGCAGTACTTC. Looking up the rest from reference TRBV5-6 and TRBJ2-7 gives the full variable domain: DAGVTQSPTHLIKTRGQQVTLRCSPKSGHDTVSWYQQALGQGPQFIFQYYEEEERQRGNFPDRFSGHQFPNYSSELNVNALLLGDSALYLCASSPGQGHYEQYFGPGTRLTVT.

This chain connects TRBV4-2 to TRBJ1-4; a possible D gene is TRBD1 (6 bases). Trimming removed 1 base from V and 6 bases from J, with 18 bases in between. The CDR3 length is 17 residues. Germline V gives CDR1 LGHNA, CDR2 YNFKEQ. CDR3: CASSQGGTPQGDEKLFF. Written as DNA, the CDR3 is TGTGCCAGCAGCCAAGGGGGGACACCTCAAGGAGATGAAAAACTGTTTTTT.

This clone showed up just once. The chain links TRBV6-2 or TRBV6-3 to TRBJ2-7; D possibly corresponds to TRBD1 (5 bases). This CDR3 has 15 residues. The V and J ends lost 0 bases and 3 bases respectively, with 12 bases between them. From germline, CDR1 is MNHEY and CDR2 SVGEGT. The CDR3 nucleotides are TGTGCCAGCAGTTACTCTGACAGCTATTACTACGAGCAGTACTTC. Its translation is CASSYSDSYYYEQYF.